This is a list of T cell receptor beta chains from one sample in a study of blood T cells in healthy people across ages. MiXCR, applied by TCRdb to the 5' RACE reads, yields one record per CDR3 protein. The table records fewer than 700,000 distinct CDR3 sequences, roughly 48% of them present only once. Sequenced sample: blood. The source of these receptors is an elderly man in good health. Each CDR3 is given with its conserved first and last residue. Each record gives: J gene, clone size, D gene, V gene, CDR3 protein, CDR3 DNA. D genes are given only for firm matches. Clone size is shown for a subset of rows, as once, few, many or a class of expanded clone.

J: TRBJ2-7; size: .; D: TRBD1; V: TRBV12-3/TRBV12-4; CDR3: CASSTTGESYEQYF; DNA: TGTGCCAGCAGTACTACAGGGGAATCGTACGAGCAGTACTTC
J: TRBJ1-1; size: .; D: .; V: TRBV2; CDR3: CASSVTGFDTEAFF; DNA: TGTGCCAGCAGTGTTACAGGGTTTGACACTGAAGCTTTCTTT
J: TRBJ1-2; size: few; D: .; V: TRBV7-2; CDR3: CASSPGALVGYTF; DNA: TGTGCCAGCAGCCCAGGGGCCCTCGTCGGCTACACCTTC
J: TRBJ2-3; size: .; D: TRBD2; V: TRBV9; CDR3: CASSKAGGQNTDTQYF; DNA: TGTGCCAGCAGCAAAGCGGGGGGGCAAAACACAGATACGCAGTATTTT
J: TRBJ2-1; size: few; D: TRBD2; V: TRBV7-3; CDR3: CASGLAGGVEQFF; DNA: TGTGCCAGCGGGCTGGCGGGAGGGGTTGAGCAGTTCTTC
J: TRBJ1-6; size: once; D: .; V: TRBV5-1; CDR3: CASSLDTLDSPLHF; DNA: TGCGCCAGCAGCTTGGATACTCTTGATTCACCCCTCCACTTT
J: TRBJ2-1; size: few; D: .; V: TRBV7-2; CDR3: CASSRDHNEQFF; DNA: TGTGCCAGCAGCCGGGACCACAATGAGCAGTTCTTC
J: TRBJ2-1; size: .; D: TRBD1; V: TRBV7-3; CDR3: CASSQGQGVYNEQFF; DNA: TGTGCCAGCAGCCAGGGACAGGGTGTCTACAATGAGCAGTTCTTC
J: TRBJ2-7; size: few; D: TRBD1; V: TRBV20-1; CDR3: CSARDENRGTSPSSYNEQYF; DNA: TGCAGTGCTAGAGATGAGAACAGGGGGACCTCCCCGAGCTCCTACAATGAGCAGTACTTC
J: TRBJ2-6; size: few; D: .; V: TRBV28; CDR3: CASSLYGANVLTF; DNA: TGTGCCAGCAGTTTATATGGGGCCAACGTCCTGACTTTC
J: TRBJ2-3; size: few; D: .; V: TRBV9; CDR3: CASSVQGPDTQYF; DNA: TGTGCCAGCAGCGTTCAGGGACCCGATACGCAGTATTTT
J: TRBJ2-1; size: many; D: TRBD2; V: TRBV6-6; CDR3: CASSLRVAGVTYNEQFF; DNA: TGTGCCAGCAGTCTCCGGGTAGCGGGGGTTACTTACAATGAGCAGTTCTTC
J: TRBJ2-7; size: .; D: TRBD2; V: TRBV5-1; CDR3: CASSGSSGSLSYNEQYF; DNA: TGCGCCAGCAGCGGGTCTAGCGGGAGCCTCTCCTACAATGAGCAGTACTTC
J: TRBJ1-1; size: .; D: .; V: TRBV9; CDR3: CASSVVTAEAFF; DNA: TGTGCCAGCAGCGTAGTCACGGCTGAAGCTTTCTTT
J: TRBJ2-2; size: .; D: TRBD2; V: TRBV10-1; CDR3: CASSGGLGNTGELFF; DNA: TGCGCCAGCAGTGGGGGACTAGGAAACACCGGGGAGCTGTTTTTT
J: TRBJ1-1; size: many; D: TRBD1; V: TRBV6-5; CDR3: CASRSGQTYTEAFF; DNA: TGTGCCAGCAGGTCGGGACAGACATATACTGAAGCTTTCTTT
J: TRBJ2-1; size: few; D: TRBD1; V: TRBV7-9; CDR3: CASSPGDRADEQFF; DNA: TGTGCCAGCAGCCCTGGGGACAGGGCCGATGAGCAGTTCTTC
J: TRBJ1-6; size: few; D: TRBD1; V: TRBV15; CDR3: CATSRTGTGNSPLHF; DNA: TGTGCCACCAGCAGAACCGGGACAGGGAATTCACCCCTCCACTTT
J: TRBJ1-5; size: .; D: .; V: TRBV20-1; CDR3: CSANRDGSNQPQHF; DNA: TGCAGTGCAAACCGGGACGGGAGCAATCAGCCCCAGCATTTT
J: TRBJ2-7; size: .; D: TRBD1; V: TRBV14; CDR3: CASSPRGDRENEQYF; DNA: TGTGCCAGCAGCCCCCGGGGGGACAGGGAAAACGAGCAGTACTTC
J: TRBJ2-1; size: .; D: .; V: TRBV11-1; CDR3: CASSLGLGRKLANEQFF; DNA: TGTGCCAGCAGCTTAGGGTTGGGCAGGAAGTTGGCTAATGAGCAGTTCTTC
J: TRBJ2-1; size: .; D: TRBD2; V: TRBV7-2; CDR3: CASSLQAGSSYNEQFF; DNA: TGTGCCAGCAGTTTGCAAGCGGGGTCCTCCTACAATGAGCAGTTCTTC
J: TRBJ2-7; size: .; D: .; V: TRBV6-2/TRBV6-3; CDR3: CASSYSARGPYEQYF; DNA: TGTGCCAGCAGTTACTCGGCGCGGGGGCCCTACGAGCAGTACTTC
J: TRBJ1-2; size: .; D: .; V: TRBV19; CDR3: CASSRGSPYGYTF; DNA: TGTGCCAGTAGTAGGGGCAGTCCCTATGGCTACACCTTC
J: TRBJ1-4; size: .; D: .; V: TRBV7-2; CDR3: CASSFSPLGAGNEKLFF; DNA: TGTGCCAGCAGCTTCTCCCCATTGGGGGCTGGAAATGAAAAACTGTTTTTT
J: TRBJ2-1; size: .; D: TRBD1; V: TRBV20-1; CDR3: CSARTNRGLINEQFF; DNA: TGCAGTGCTAGAACTAACAGGGGGCTAATCAATGAGCAGTTCTTC
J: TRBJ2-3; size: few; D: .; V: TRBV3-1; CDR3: CASSQEMPPLATDTQYF; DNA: TGTGCCAGCAGCCAAGAAATGCCACCTCTCGCCACAGATACGCAGTATTTT
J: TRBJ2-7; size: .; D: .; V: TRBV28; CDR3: CASSVFDKHSYEQYF; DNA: TGTGCCAGCAGTGTATTCGACAAGCACTCCTACGAGCAGTACTTC
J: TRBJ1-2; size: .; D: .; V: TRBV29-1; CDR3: CSVRDSGTPGHGYTF; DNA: TGCAGCGTTCGGGACTCCGGGACACCTGGTCATGGCTACACCTTC
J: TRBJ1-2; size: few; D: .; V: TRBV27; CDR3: CASKSTGGAGYGYTF; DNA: TGTGCCAGTAAGAGTACGGGGGGCGCCGGCTATGGCTACACCTTC
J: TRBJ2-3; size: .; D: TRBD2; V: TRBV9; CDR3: CASSAREGSTDTQYF; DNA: TGTGCCAGCAGCGCCCGGGAGGGGAGCACAGATACGCAGTATTTT
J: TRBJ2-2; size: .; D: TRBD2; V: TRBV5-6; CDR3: CASSLPSGRNTGELFF; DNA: TGTGCCAGCAGTTTACCTAGCGGGAGAAACACCGGGGAGCTGTTTTTT
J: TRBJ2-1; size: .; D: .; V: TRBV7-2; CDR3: CASSLAVAVSYNEQFF; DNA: TGTGCCAGCAGCTTAGCTGTGGCGGTCTCCTACAATGAGCAGTTCTTC
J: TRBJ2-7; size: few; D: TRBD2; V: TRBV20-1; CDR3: CSAISGRSYEQYF; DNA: TGCAGTGCTATAAGCGGGAGATCGTACGAGCAGTACTTC
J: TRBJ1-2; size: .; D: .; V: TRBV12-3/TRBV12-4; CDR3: CASSLGGATRGGHTF; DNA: TGTGCCAGCAGCCTCGGAGGGGCCACGAGGGGAGGCCACACCTTC
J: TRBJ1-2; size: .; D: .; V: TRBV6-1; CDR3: CASSEQRGNYGYTF; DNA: TGTGCCAGCAGTGAACAGCGGGGTAACTATGGCTACACCTTC
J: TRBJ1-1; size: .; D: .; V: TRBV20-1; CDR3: CSARGYAEAFF; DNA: TGCAGTGCTAGAGGGTACGCTGAAGCTTTCTTT
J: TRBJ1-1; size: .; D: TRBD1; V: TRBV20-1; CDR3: CSARSPGQGGTEAFF; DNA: TGCAGTGCTAGATCCCCGGGACAGGGGGGCACTGAAGCTTTCTTT
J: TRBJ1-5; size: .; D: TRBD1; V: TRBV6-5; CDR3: CASSPDRGHQPQHF; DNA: TGTGCCAGCAGCCCTGACAGGGGGCATCAGCCCCAGCATTTT
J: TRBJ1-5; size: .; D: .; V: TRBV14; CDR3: CARRTWPAYSNQPQHF; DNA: TGTGCCAGGCGGACCTGGCCCGCTTATAGCAATCAGCCCCAGCATTTT
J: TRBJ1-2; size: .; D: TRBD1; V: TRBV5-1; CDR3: CASSMTGEIYGYTF; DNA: TGCGCCAGCAGCATGACAGGGGAGATCTATGGCTACACCTTC
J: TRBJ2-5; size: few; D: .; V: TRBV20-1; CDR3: CSARPGTAIQETQYF; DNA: TGCAGCGCTCGTCCCGGGACGGCAATACAAGAGACCCAGTACTTC
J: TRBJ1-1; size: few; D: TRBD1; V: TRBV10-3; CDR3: CAISEFGTGGLTAEAFF; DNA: TGTGCCATCAGTGAATTCGGGACAGGGGGCCTGACCGCTGAAGCTTTCTTT
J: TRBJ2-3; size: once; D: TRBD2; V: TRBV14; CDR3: CASSQDLDSGSRTDTQYF; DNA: TGTGCCAGCAGCCAAGATTTGGATAGCGGGAGTCGCACAGATACGCAGTATTTT
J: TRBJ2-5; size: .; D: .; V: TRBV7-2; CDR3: CASSLGPRGEQYF; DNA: TGTGCCAGCAGCTTAGGGCCCCGGGGAGAGCAGTACTTC
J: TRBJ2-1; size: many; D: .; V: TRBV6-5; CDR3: CASGRGFNEQFF; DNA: TGTGCCAGCGGTCGGGGCTTCAATGAGCAGTTCTTC
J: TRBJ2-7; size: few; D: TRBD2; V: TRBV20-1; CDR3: CSALLAGVSYEQYF; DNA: TGCAGTGCCCTGCTAGCGGGGGTATCCTACGAGCAGTACTTC
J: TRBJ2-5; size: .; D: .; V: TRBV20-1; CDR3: CSGGRQETQYF; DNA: TGCAGTGGTGGCAGACAAGAGACCCAGTACTTC
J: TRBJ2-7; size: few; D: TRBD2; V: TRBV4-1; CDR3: CASSQLGRGDYEQYF; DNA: TGCGCCAGCAGCCAACTCGGGAGGGGGGACTACGAGCAGTACTTC
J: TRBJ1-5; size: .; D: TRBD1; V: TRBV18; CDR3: CASSRERWDRDNQPQHF; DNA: TGTGCCAGCTCACGGGAAAGGTGGGACAGGGACAATCAGCCCCAGCATTTT
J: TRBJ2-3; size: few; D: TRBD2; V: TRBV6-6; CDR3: CASSYRTSRGTDTQYF; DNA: TGTGCCAGCAGTTACCGGACTAGTAGAGGCACAGATACGCAGTATTTT
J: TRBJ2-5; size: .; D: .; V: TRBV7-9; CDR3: CASSLAGAGGGETQYF; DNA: TGTGCCAGCAGCTTAGCGGGAGCTGGGGGTGGAGAGACCCAGTACTTC
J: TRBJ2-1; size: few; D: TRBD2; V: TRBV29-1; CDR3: CSAAGTSGMNEQFF; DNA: TGCAGCGCTGCCGGGACTAGCGGGATGAATGAGCAGTTCTTC
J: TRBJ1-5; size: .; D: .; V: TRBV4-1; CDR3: CASSQGLLNQPQHF; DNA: TGCGCCAGCAGCCAGGGACTTTTAAATCAGCCCCAGCATTTT
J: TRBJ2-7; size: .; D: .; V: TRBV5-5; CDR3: CASSLEPHSGPSYEQYF; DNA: TGTGCCAGCAGCTTGGAGCCCCACAGCGGCCCCTCCTACGAGCAGTACTTC
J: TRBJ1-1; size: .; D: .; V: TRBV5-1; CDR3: CASSFGQSNTEAFF; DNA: TGCGCCAGCAGCTTCGGACAGAGCAACACTGAAGCTTTCTTT
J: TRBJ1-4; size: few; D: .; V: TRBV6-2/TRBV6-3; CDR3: CASSSATNEKLFF; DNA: TGTGCCAGCAGTTCAGCAACTAATGAAAAACTGTTTTTT
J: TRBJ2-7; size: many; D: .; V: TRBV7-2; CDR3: CASSQLAYEQYF; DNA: TGTGCCAGCAGCCAACTAGCCTACGAGCAGTACTTC